This is a list of T cell receptor beta chains from one sample in a study of blood T cell repertoires in COVID-19. Only in-frame clones appear in the TCRdb table, and some are missing; sequencing was by immunoSEQ multiplex PCR. The data contain approximately 50,000 clones, about 85% of them singletons. Specimen: peripheral blood. Receptors were obtained from a man between 60 and 75 years old with acute or convalescent COVID-19. CDR3s include the opening cysteine and the closing phenylalanine or tryptophan. The D gene is left open where the match is weak. The size field is filled for only some rows; it gives once, few, many or a size class.

- | TRBJ1-3 | TRBV10-3 | 14 | once | CAISAGGTGNTIYF | TGTGCCATCAGTGCGGGGGGAACTGGAAACACCATATATTTT
- | TRBJ1-1 | TRBV28 | 13 | - | CASSPGQYTEAFF | TGTGCCAGCAGCCCTGGACAGTACACTGAAGCTTTCTTT
- | TRBJ2-3 | TRBV9 | 15 | - | CASSATGHHTDTQYF | TGTGCCAGCAGCGCTACGGGACACCACACAGATACGCAGTATTTT
TRBD2 | TRBJ2-1 | TRBV6-1 | 19 | - | CASSEDGTHGLAVYNEQFF | TGTGCCAGCAGTGAGGACGGGACACACGGACTAGCGGTATACAATGAGCAGTTCTTC
- | TRBJ2-3 | TRBV3-1/TRBV3-2 | 16 | - | CASSQDGVARTDTQYF | TGTGCCAGCAGCCAAGATGGAGTAGCAAGGACAGATACGCAGTATTTT
- | TRBJ1-2 | TRBV10-3 | 16 | - | CAISEPRGGVSYGYTF | TGTGCCATCAGTGAGCCTAGGGGGGGGGTGAGCTATGGCTACACCTTC
- | TRBJ2-2 | TRBV19 | 15 | - | CASTSIRTATGELFF | TGTGCCAGTACCTCAATCAGGACAGCGACCGGGGAGCTGTTTTTT
TRBD1 | TRBJ2-1 | TRBV4-2 | 17 | - | CASSQDPPGQGHNEQFF | TGTGCCAGCAGCCAAGATCCCCCGGGACAGGGCCACAATGAGCAGTTCTTC
- | TRBJ1-4 | TRBV10-1 | 13 | - | CASSAAGAGKLFF | TGCGCCAGCAGTGCGGCTGGGGCCGGGAAACTGTTTTTT
- | TRBJ1-5 | TRBV25-1 | 14 | - | CASSESGGNQPQHF | TGTGCCAGCAGTGAATCGGGGGGCAATCAGCCCCAGCATTTT
TRBD1 | TRBJ2-2 | TRBV19 | 15 | - | CASRSQQGKVGELFF | TGTGCCAGTAGGTCCCAACAGGGGAAAGTCGGGGAGCTGTTTTTT
- | TRBJ2-2 | TRBV10-3 | 14 | - | CAISESGYTGELFF | TGTGCCATCAGTGAGTCCGGGTACACCGGGGAGCTGTTTTTT
- | TRBJ2-3 | TRBV5-1 | 13 | few | CASGAETTDTQYF | TGCGCCAGCGGGGCTGAAACCACAGATACGCAGTATTTT
- | TRBJ2-3 | TRBV3-1/TRBV3-2 | 14 | - | CASSRSGETPEKYF | TGTGCCAGCAGCCGAAGCGGAGAAACGCCGGAAAAGTATTTT
- | TRBJ1-1 | TRBV6-2/TRBV6-3 | 15 | - | CASSKPGLLEAEAFF | TGTGCCAGCAGTAAGCCGGGACTATTGGAGGCTGAAGCTTTCTTT
- | TRBJ1-5 | TRBV28 | 11 | - | CASSLNQPQHF | TGTGCCAGCAGCCTCAATCAGCCCCAGCATTTT
TRBD1 | TRBJ1-4 | TRBV19 | 15 | - | CASSIRTGGFEKLFF | TGTGCCAGTAGTATCCGGACAGGGGGTTTTGAAAAACTGTTTTTT
TRBD1 | TRBJ1-4 | TRBV24-1 | 15 | - | CATSDSGYRGEKLFF | TGTGCCACCAGTGATAGTGGATACAGGGGTGAAAAACTGTTTTTT
TRBD1 | TRBJ2-6 | TRBV30 | 17 | - | CAWSKGTGGSGANVLTF | TGTGCCTGGAGTAAGGGGACAGGGGGCTCTGGGGCCAACGTCCTGACTTTC
TRBD2 | TRBJ2-1 | TRBV18 | 14 | few | CASSLGLAGNEQFF | TGTGCCAGCTCACTAGGACTAGCGGGCAATGAGCAGTTCTTC
TRBD1 | TRBJ2-2 | TRBV5-4 | 17 | - | CASSLAPDRVNTGELFF | TGTGCCAGCAGCTTGGCCCCGGACAGGGTGAACACCGGGGAGCTGTTTTTT
TRBD1 | TRBJ1-2 | TRBV19 | 14 | - | CASTVTGGDYGYTF | TGTGCCAGTACCGTGACAGGGGGTGACTATGGCTACACCTTC